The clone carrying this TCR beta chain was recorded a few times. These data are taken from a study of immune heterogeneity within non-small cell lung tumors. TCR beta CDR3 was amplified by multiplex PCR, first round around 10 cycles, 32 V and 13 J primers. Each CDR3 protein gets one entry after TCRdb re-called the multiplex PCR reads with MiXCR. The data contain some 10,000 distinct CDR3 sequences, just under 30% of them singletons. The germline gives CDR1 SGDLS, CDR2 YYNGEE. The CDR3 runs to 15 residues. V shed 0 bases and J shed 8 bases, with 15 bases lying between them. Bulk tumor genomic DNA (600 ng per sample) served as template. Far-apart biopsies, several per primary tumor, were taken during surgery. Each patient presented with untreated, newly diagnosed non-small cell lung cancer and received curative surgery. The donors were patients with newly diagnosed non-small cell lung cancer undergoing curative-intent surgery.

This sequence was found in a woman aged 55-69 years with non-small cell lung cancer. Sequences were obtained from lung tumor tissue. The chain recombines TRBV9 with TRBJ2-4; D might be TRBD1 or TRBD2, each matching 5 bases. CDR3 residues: CASSVAVGEWDIQYF. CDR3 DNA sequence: TGTGCCAGCAGCGTAGCTGTGGGGGAGTGGGACATTCAGTACTTC.